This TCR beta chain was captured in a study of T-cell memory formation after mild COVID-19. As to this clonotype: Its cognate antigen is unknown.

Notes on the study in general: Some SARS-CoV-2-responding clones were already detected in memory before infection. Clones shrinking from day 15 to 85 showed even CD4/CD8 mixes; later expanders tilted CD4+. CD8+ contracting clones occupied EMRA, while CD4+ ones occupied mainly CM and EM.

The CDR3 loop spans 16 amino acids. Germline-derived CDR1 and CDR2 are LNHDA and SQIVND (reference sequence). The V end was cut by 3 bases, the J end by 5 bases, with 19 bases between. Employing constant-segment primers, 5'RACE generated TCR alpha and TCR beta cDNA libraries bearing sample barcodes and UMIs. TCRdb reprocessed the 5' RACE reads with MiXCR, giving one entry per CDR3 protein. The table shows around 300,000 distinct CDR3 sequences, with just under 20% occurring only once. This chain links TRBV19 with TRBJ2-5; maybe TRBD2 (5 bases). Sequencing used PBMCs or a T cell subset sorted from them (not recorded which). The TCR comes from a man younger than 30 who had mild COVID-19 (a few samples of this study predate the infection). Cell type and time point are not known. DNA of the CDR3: TGTGCCAGTAGTATGGGCGGGCACCATGGGAAGGAGACCCAGTACTTC. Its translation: CASSMGGHHGKETQYF.